These T cell receptor beta chains were read from a single sample in a study of blood T cells in healthy people across ages. TCRdb analysed the 5' RACE reads with MiXCR anew, one entry per CDR3 protein. The repertoire has 700,000 or so distinct CDR3 sequences, 40% to 45% of them found once; the top ten carry about 30%. Sequences were obtained from blood. These receptors all come from a man aged 80 or over in good health. Each CDR3 is given with its conserved first and last residue. The order of the fields is CDR3 protein, CDR3 DNA, J gene, clone size, V gene, D gene. The D gene is left open where the match is weak. Clone size is shown for a subset of rows, as once, few, many or a class of expanded clone.

CDR3: CASSQDRRSYGYTF; DNA: TGCGCCAGCAGCCAAGATCGCAGATCCTATGGCTACACCTTC; J: TRBJ1-2; size: few; V: TRBV4-3; D: NA
CDR3: CASSVESEYNEQFF; DNA: TGTGCCAGCAGCGTAGAGAGTGAGTACAATGAGCAGTTCTTC; J: TRBJ2-1; size: few; V: TRBV9; D: NA
CDR3: CASSPFDRAGGNEQFF; DNA: TGCGCCAGCAGCCCGTTTGACAGGGCGGGCGGAAATGAGCAGTTCTTC; J: TRBJ2-1; size: NA; V: TRBV4-3; D: TRBD1
CDR3: CASSESEGMAAFF; DNA: TGCGCCAGCAGTGAGTCCGAGGGGATGGCAGCTTTCTTT; J: TRBJ1-1; size: NA; V: TRBV10-1; D: NA
CDR3: CASSFTSRVGTEAFF; DNA: TGTGCCAGCAGTTTCACCTCTAGGGTTGGCACTGAAGCTTTCTTT; J: TRBJ1-1; size: few; V: TRBV27; D: NA
CDR3: CASSSHYEQYF; DNA: TGTGCCAGCAGTAGTCACTACGAGCAGTACTTC; J: TRBJ2-7; size: many; V: TRBV7-2; D: NA
CDR3: CASSSPDGSNSPLHF; DNA: TGTGCCAGCAGCTCGCCCGACGGATCTAATTCACCCCTCCACTTT; J: TRBJ1-6; size: few; V: TRBV7-8; D: NA
CDR3: CAWNSRPLGSSYNEQFF; DNA: TGTGCCTGGAACTCAAGGCCCTTGGGAAGCTCCTACAATGAGCAGTTCTTC; J: TRBJ2-1; size: few; V: TRBV30; D: NA
CDR3: CSARDRGGRKETQYF; DNA: TGCAGTGCTAGAGATCGCGGCGGGAGAAAAGAGACCCAGTACTTC; J: TRBJ2-5; size: NA; V: TRBV20-1; D: TRBD2
CDR3: CASSLNFGELFF; DNA: TGTGCCAGCAGTTTAAATTTCGGGGAGCTGTTTTTT; J: TRBJ2-2; size: NA; V: TRBV27; D: NA
CDR3: CAISGLRNTGELFF; DNA: TGTGCCATCAGTGGACTAAGGAACACCGGGGAGCTGTTTTTT; J: TRBJ2-2; size: few; V: TRBV10-3; D: NA
CDR3: CASSLGRFSPLHF; DNA: TGTGCCAGCAGCCTCGGGCGTTTCTCACCCCTCCACTTT; J: TRBJ1-6; size: NA; V: TRBV3-1; D: NA
CDR3: CASSQDSTAPYEQYF; DNA: TGTGCCAGCAGCCAAGATTCCACTGCCCCCTACGAGCAGTACTTC; J: TRBJ2-7; size: NA; V: TRBV3-1; D: NA
CDR3: CAISRSVNEQYF; DNA: TGTGCCATCAGTCGCAGCGTGAACGAGCAGTACTTC; J: TRBJ2-7; size: NA; V: TRBV10-3; D: NA
CDR3: CASSPALLLAVSYEQYF; DNA: TGTGCCAGCAGCCCTGCTCTTCTACTAGCGGTCTCCTACGAGCAGTACTTC; J: TRBJ2-7; size: few; V: TRBV7-9; D: TRBD2
CDR3: CASSQPGHRTDTQYF; DNA: TGTGCCAGCAGCCAACCGGGACACCGCACAGATACGCAGTATTTT; J: TRBJ2-3; size: few; V: TRBV7-2; D: NA
CDR3: CAGLAPSAKNIQYF; DNA: TGTGCCGGGCTAGCCCCTTCAGCCAAAAACATTCAGTACTTC; J: TRBJ2-4; size: many; V: TRBV6-2/TRBV6-3; D: NA
CDR3: CASSKRGSVNTEAFF; DNA: TGTGCCAGCAGCAAAAGGGGGAGTGTGAACACTGAAGCTTTCTTT; J: TRBJ1-1; size: NA; V: TRBV14; D: NA
CDR3: CASSLLGGYTDTQYF; DNA: TGTGCCAGCAGCTTATTGGGAGGGTACACAGATACGCAGTATTTT; J: TRBJ2-3; size: NA; V: TRBV7-9; D: TRBD2
CDR3: CASSLNQVSYNEQYF; DNA: TGTGCCAGCAGCTTAAACCAGGTCTCCTACAATGAGCAGTACTTC; J: TRBJ2-7; size: NA; V: TRBV7-9; D: NA
CDR3: CASRTRRSSTDTQYF; DNA: TGTGCCAGCAGAACCCGTCGGTCTAGCACAGATACGCAGTATTTT; J: TRBJ2-3; size: NA; V: TRBV6-5; D: NA
CDR3: CASSSGTTGYSTDTQYF; DNA: TGTGCCAGCTCCTCCGGAACGACAGGGTATAGCACAGATACGCAGTATTTT; J: TRBJ2-3; size: NA; V: TRBV19; D: TRBD1
CDR3: CASSALSGTVTYEQYF; DNA: TGTGCCAGCAGTGCCCTATCCGGGACGGTGACCTACGAGCAGTACTTC; J: TRBJ2-7; size: few; V: TRBV27; D: NA
CDR3: CATSRTQETQYF; DNA: TGTGCCACCAGCAGAACTCAAGAGACCCAGTACTTC; J: TRBJ2-5; size: many; V: TRBV15; D: NA
CDR3: CASSPPGTGAKAYLRANVLTF; DNA: TGTGCCAGCAGTCCACCCGGGACAGGGGCCAAGGCTTATCTTAGGGCCAACGTCCTGACTTTC; J: TRBJ2-6; size: NA; V: TRBV6-2/TRBV6-3; D: TRBD1
CDR3: CASNPGLARNEQYF; DNA: TGTGCCAGCAACCCGGGACTAGCGCGGAATGAGCAGTACTTC; J: TRBJ2-7; size: NA; V: TRBV7-2; D: TRBD2
CDR3: CASSLGGLDTEAFF; DNA: TGCGCCAGCAGCTTGGGGGGGCTAGACACTGAAGCTTTCTTT; J: TRBJ1-1; size: NA; V: TRBV5-1; D: NA
CDR3: CASSLYLGYEQYF; DNA: TGTGCCAGCAGCTTATACCTAGGCTACGAGCAGTACTTC; J: TRBJ2-7; size: NA; V: TRBV7-9; D: NA
CDR3: CASGLAPPGPRQAPTEAFF; DNA: TGTGCTAGTGGTTTGGCCCCTCCCGGGCCCCGACAGGCCCCCACTGAAGCTTTCTTT; J: TRBJ1-1; size: NA; V: TRBV12-5; D: NA
CDR3: CASSQGVLRREMTYNEQFF; DNA: TGCGCCAGCAGCCAAGGAGTCCTTAGGCGGGAGATGACCTACAATGAGCAGTTCTTC; J: TRBJ2-1; size: NA; V: TRBV4-1; D: TRBD2
CDR3: CATSDRTGKETQYF; DNA: TGTGCCACCAGTGACCGGACAGGGAAAGAGACCCAGTACTTC; J: TRBJ2-5; size: few; V: TRBV24-1; D: TRBD1
CDR3: CASSQDPTGQESYFFTGELFF; DNA: TGCGCCAGCAGCCAAGACCCTACGGGACAGGAGAGTTATTTTTTCACCGGGGAGCTGTTTTTT; J: TRBJ2-2; size: NA; V: TRBV4-1; D: TRBD1
CDR3: CASSSTGRGYAEAFF; DNA: TGTGCCAGCAGTTCAACCGGACGGGGGTACGCTGAAGCTTTCTTT; J: TRBJ1-1; size: NA; V: TRBV6-2/TRBV6-3; D: NA
CDR3: CASSRGREQFF; DNA: TGTGCCAGCAGTCGTGGGAGGGAGCAGTTCTTC; J: TRBJ2-1; size: few; V: TRBV12-3/TRBV12-4; D: NA
CDR3: CASSKSSGQSGSDTQYF; DNA: TGTGCCAGCAGCAAAAGCAGCGGACAGTCGGGGTCAGATACGCAGTATTTT; J: TRBJ2-3; size: many; V: TRBV4-2; D: NA
CDR3: CASKGSGTSNQPQHF; DNA: TGTGCCAGCAAAGGAAGCGGGACGAGCAATCAGCCCCAGCATTTT; J: TRBJ1-5; size: few; V: TRBV27; D: NA
CDR3: CASSLEGLRGNQPQHF; DNA: TGTGCCAGCAGCTTAGAGGGGCTAAGGGGGAATCAGCCCCAGCATTTT; J: TRBJ1-5; size: NA; V: TRBV7-2; D: NA
CDR3: CASTPTGYNQPQHF; DNA: TGTGCCAGCACCCCCACAGGTTACAATCAGCCCCAGCATTTT; J: TRBJ1-5; size: NA; V: TRBV6-2/TRBV6-3; D: NA
CDR3: CASSLQYSGGQETQYF; DNA: TGCGCCAGCAGCTTACAATATAGCGGGGGACAAGAGACCCAGTACTTC; J: TRBJ2-5; size: NA; V: TRBV5-1; D: TRBD2
CDR3: CSAGQGREKLFF; DNA: TGCAGCGCTGGACAGGGAAGGGAAAAACTGTTTTTT; J: TRBJ1-4; size: once; V: TRBV29-1; D: TRBD1
CDR3: CASSLEWGTEAFF; DNA: TGTGCCAGCAGCTTAGAGTGGGGCACTGAAGCTTTCTTT; J: TRBJ1-1; size: NA; V: TRBV7-2; D: NA
CDR3: CASSSIGLNHQPQHF; DNA: TGTGCCAGCAGTTCTATAGGGTTAAATCATCAGCCCCAGCATTTT; J: TRBJ1-5; size: NA; V: TRBV12-3/TRBV12-4; D: NA
CDR3: CASSPDRNRSPLHF; DNA: TGCGCCAGCAGCCCCGACAGAAATCGTTCACCCCTCCACTTT; J: TRBJ1-6; size: many; V: TRBV4-1; D: NA
CDR3: CASSQTGQLGETQYF; DNA: TGTGCCAGCAGCCAAACCGGACAGTTGGGAGAGACCCAGTACTTC; J: TRBJ2-5; size: NA; V: TRBV6-5; D: NA
CDR3: CASSYPSTGASYNEQFF; DNA: TGTGCCAGCAGTTACCCTTCGACGGGAGCTTCCTACAATGAGCAGTTCTTC; J: TRBJ2-1; size: few; V: TRBV6-6; D: NA
CDR3: CSASEQGETQYF; DNA: TGCAGTGCTAGTGAACAGGGCGAGACCCAGTACTTC; J: TRBJ2-5; size: few; V: TRBV20-1; D: NA
CDR3: CATSVLGETQYF; DNA: TGTGCCACCAGTGTGTTAGGGGAGACCCAGTACTTC; J: TRBJ2-5; size: many; V: TRBV24-1; D: NA
CDR3: CSVTLTGIAKNIQYF; DNA: TGCAGCGTAACTTTGACGGGAATAGCCAAAAACATTCAGTACTTC; J: TRBJ2-4; size: many; V: TRBV29-1; D: NA
CDR3: CASTMGQGGGTQYF; DNA: TGTGCCAGCACCATGGGACAGGGAGGAGGGACCCAGTACTTC; J: TRBJ2-5; size: NA; V: TRBV12-3/TRBV12-4; D: TRBD1
CDR3: CASTYRAGVEKLFF; DNA: TGTGCCAGCACCTACAGGGCTGGAGTTGAAAAACTGTTTTTT; J: TRBJ1-4; size: many; V: TRBV7-8; D: NA
CDR3: CASSSTTGESTETQYF; DNA: TGTGCCAGCAGCTCAACGACAGGGGAGTCTACAGAGACGCAGTATTTT; J: TRBJ2-3; size: NA; V: TRBV7-9; D: TRBD1
CDR3: CASSLGTRGIQYF; DNA: TGTGCCAGCAGCTTAGGAACAAGGGGAATTCAGTACTTC; J: TRBJ2-4; size: few; V: TRBV7-2; D: NA
CDR3: CAGSHREAYEQYF; DNA: TGTGCCGGCAGTCACAGGGAGGCTTACGAGCAGTACTTC; J: TRBJ2-7; size: NA; V: TRBV27; D: NA
CDR3: CASEYPAGTGANVLTF; DNA: TGTGCCAGCGAATACCCAGCAGGGACTGGGGCCAACGTCCTGACTTTC; J: TRBJ2-6; size: NA; V: TRBV28; D: NA
CDR3: CSARDARAYEQYF; DNA: TGCAGTGCTAGAGATGCCAGGGCCTACGAGCAGTACTTC; J: TRBJ2-7; size: NA; V: TRBV20-1; D: NA
CDR3: CASSYTYATGGGSAGTEAFF; DNA: TGTGCCAGCAGCTACACATACGCCACCGGGGGCGGTTCGGCGGGCACTGAAGCTTTCTTT; J: TRBJ1-1; size: NA; V: TRBV7-2; D: NA
CDR3: CASSRTSGGAVDTQYF; DNA: TGTGCCAGCAGTAGGACTAGCGGGGGGGCAGTAGATACGCAGTATTTT; J: TRBJ2-3; size: NA; V: TRBV27; D: TRBD2
CDR3: CASSTQNSAKNIQYF; DNA: TGTGCCAGCAGCACACAGAACTCAGCCAAAAACATTCAGTACTTC; J: TRBJ2-4; size: once; V: TRBV6-5; D: NA
CDR3: CASSLAEPYNEQFF; DNA: TGTGCCAGCAGCTTAGCGGAGCCTTACAATGAGCAGTTCTTC; J: TRBJ2-1; size: few; V: TRBV11-1; D: NA